Listed below are T cell receptor beta chains from one sample, sequenced in a study of blood T cell repertoires in COVID-19. The table came from immunoSEQ multiplex PCR; TCRdb's copy has only in-frame clones and leaves some out. The sample carries about 240,000 clones, approximately 86% recorded once. The sample consisted of PBMCs or T cells enriched from blood (not recorded which). These receptors were obtained from a woman in her thirties or forties with acute COVID-19. The conserved cysteine and the conserved F or W are not part of the CDR3 here. Each record gives: J gene, D gene, V gene, CDR3 protein. The D gene is left open where the match is weak.

j_call: TRBJ2-2; d_call: TRBD1; v_call: TRBV19; cdr3_aa: ASSSDRYTGELF
j_call: TRBJ2-2; d_call: NA; v_call: TRBV2; cdr3_aa: ASSASSVVVPGELF
j_call: TRBJ1-1; d_call: NA; v_call: TRBV29-1; cdr3_aa: SVEGIGGTTEAF
j_call: TRBJ2-7; d_call: NA; v_call: TRBV13; cdr3_aa: ASSLEQNYEQY
j_call: TRBJ2-1; d_call: TRBD2; v_call: TRBV5-1; cdr3_aa: ASSLGTSGISYNEQF
j_call: TRBJ2-6; d_call: NA; v_call: TRBV7-9; cdr3_aa: ASSSKDSMSSGANVLT
j_call: TRBJ2-5; d_call: TRBD1; v_call: TRBV30; cdr3_aa: AWTGGSETQY
j_call: TRBJ2-1; d_call: NA; v_call: TRBV5-1; cdr3_aa: ASSRQGSEQF
j_call: TRBJ2-5; d_call: TRBD2; v_call: TRBV5-1; cdr3_aa: ASSFGPTSGQETQY
j_call: TRBJ1-5; d_call: NA; v_call: TRBV7-2; cdr3_aa: ASSQRAGSGQPQH
j_call: TRBJ2-2; d_call: NA; v_call: TRBV14; cdr3_aa: ASSPFNTGELF
j_call: TRBJ2-7; d_call: TRBD2; v_call: TRBV6-6; cdr3_aa: ASSREREQPYEQY
j_call: TRBJ2-2; d_call: TRBD2; v_call: TRBV6-1; cdr3_aa: ASSEAPGLPQFSTGELF
j_call: TRBJ2-1; d_call: TRBD2; v_call: TRBV14; cdr3_aa: ASSQVAGGPFNEQF
j_call: TRBJ2-5; d_call: NA; v_call: TRBV20-1; cdr3_aa: SASNRGKEAQY
j_call: TRBJ2-2; d_call: TRBD2; v_call: TRBV18; cdr3_aa: ASSPPGLAGRTGELF
j_call: TRBJ2-1; d_call: TRBD1; v_call: TRBV5-4; cdr3_aa: ASSSTGQGNNEQF
j_call: TRBJ1-1; d_call: NA; v_call: TRBV12-3/TRBV12-4; cdr3_aa: ASSPPGGRAF
j_call: TRBJ2-5; d_call: TRBD2; v_call: TRBV6-5; cdr3_aa: ASSYLSAGVGETQY
j_call: TRBJ2-6; d_call: NA; v_call: TRBV4-2; cdr3_aa: ASSQDGAAGANVLT
j_call: TRBJ2-5; d_call: NA; v_call: TRBV12-3/TRBV12-4; cdr3_aa: ASSLWPQETQY
j_call: TRBJ1-6; d_call: TRBD1; v_call: TRBV28; cdr3_aa: ASRRSDTGGTGSPLH
j_call: TRBJ2-1; d_call: TRBD2; v_call: TRBV5-1; cdr3_aa: ASSTRLAGVSDNEQF
j_call: TRBJ2-7; d_call: NA; v_call: TRBV5-1; cdr3_aa: ASSLGQNSYEQY
j_call: TRBJ1-2; d_call: NA; v_call: TRBV4-1; cdr3_aa: ASSQGGSLGYGYT
j_call: TRBJ2-1; d_call: NA; v_call: TRBV11-2; cdr3_aa: ASSPAEGEQF
j_call: TRBJ2-1; d_call: NA; v_call: TRBV29-1; cdr3_aa: SVELKGEYEQF
j_call: TRBJ2-2; d_call: NA; v_call: TRBV19; cdr3_aa: ASRKDTNTGELF
j_call: TRBJ2-7; d_call: TRBD1; v_call: TRBV6-2/TRBV6-3; cdr3_aa: ASSYRGPYEQY